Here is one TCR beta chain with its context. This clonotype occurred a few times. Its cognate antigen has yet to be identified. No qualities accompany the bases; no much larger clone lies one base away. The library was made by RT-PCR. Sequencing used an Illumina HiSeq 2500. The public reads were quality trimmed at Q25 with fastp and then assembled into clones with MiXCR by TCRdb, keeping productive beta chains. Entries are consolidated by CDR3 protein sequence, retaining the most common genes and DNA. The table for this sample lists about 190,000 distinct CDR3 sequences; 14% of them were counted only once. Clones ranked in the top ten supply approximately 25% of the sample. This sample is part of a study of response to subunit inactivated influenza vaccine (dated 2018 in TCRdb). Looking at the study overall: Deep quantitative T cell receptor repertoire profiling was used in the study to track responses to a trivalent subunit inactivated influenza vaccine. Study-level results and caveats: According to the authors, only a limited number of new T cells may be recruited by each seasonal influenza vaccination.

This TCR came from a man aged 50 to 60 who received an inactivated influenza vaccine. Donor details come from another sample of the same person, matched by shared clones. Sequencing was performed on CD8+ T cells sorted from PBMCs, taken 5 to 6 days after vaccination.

The CDR3 amino acid sequence is: CASSFSPGTSGDEQFF. The DNA sequence is given as TGTGCCAGCAGTTTTAGCCCCGGGACTAGCGGCGATGAGCAGTTCTTC. The sequence links TRBV27 to TRBJ2-1, and 11 bases in between align with TRBD2. Trimmed from V: 3 bases; trimmed from J: 8 bases; junction bases lacking a gene match: 9. CDR3 length: 16 amino acids, cysteine to phenylalanine. The CDR3 DNA has 48 bases and is translated from base 1. The germline V gene (reference sequence) supplies CDR1 MNHEY and CDR2 SMNVEV.